These 29 T cell receptor beta chains were all obtained from the same sample, sequenced in a study of T cell responses to AZD1222 COVID-19 vaccine listed by TCRdb under 2021. Libraries were made using the immunoSEQ multiplex PCR assay. TCRdb re-hosts the immuneACCESS table, in-frame sequences only. Its copies lack some clones; in the studies checked, an unresolved V gene accounts for under half of them, and the cause for the rest is not known. In all, the sample holds 130,000 or so clones, and roughly nine tenths of those were seen once. Jointly, the top ten make up roughly 7.5% of the sample. This sample's time point label indicates: about 28 days (+/-7) after the second vaccine dose. The intended sense of this specimen's treatment or condition label: meningococcal conjugate vaccine given as trial control. Specimen: peripheral blood, collected 28 days after the second dose of the MenACWY control vaccine. Receptors were obtained from an adult who received the MenACWY meningococcal vaccine as a control.

This chain uses TRBV5-4 with TRBJ1-1; D gene unclear. Looked up from germline, CDR1 is SGHNT and CDR2 is YYREEE (reference sequence). V gave up 1 base and J gave up 1 base, with 8 bases separating them. This CDR3 comprises 14 residues. The CDR3 spells CASSLRLENTEAFF. The CDR3 DNA is TGTGCCAGCAGCTTGCGTCTGGAGAACACTGAAGCTTTCTTT.

This clone appeared a single time. The chain couples TRBV5-1 to TRBJ2-3; no firm D call. CDR1 and CDR2 (germline): SGHRS, YFSETQ. V was pared by 0 bases and J by 6 bases, with 8 bases between. The CDR3 is 13 residues long. CDR3 DNA sequence: TGCGCCAGCAGCTTGGAACCCGGGGATACGCAGTATTTT. Translation: CASSLEPGDTQYF.

This clone was seen once. This sequence joins TRBV12-3 or TRBV12-4 and TRBJ2-2; a possible D gene is TRBD2 (5 bases). The CDR3 consists of 11 residues. V was trimmed by 10 bases and J by 5 bases, leaving 8 bases between them. The DNA of the CDR3 is TGTGCCAAAGAGGGAACCGGGGAGCTGTTTTTT. It encodes CAKEGTGELFF.

The J gene is TRBJ2-7, the V gene TRBV5-4; D not resolved. Germline CDR1 is SGHNT and CDR2 is YYREEE (reference sequence). V was pared by 4 bases and J by 6 bases, with 26 bases between. The CDR3 spans 17 residues. In DNA, the CDR3 is TGTGCCAGCAGCGCCCCCCCAAAGGCAGGTGGGTCATCCGAGCAGTACTTC. It specifies CASSAPPKAGGSSEQYF.

V and J are TRBV5-6 and TRBJ2-7; tentative D call: TRBD1 (6 bases). CDR3 size: 16 residues. Germline V gene lookup returns CDR1 SGHDT and CDR2 YYEEEE. The V end lost 3 bases, the J end lost 2 bases, and 18 bases lay between the germline ends. CDR3 loop: CASSSVTGQGAYEQYF. CDR3 DNA sequence: TGTGCCAGCAGCTCGGTGACAGGTCAGGGCGCCTACGAGCAGTACTTC. Using reference TRBV5-6 and TRBJ2-7 for the parts outside the CDR3, the full variable domain is DAGVTQSPTHLIKTRGQQVTLRCSPKSGHDTVSWYQQALGQGPQFIFQYYEEEERQRGNFPDRFSGHQFPNYSSELNVNALLLGDSALYLCASSSVTGQGAYEQYFGPGTRLTVT.

The chain employs TRBV4-3 and TRBJ1-2; the match to TRBD1 covers 9 bases. Germline lookup yields CDR1 LGHNA and CDR2 YSLEER. V shed 1 base and J 4 bases; nucleotides not matched to a gene: 4. The CDR3 spans 15 residues. In nucleotides, the CDR3 is TGCGCCAGCAGCCAAGTCATGGACAGGGGCTATGGCTACACCTTC. It translates to CASSQVMDRGYGYTF.

V and J are TRBV27 and TRBJ1-1, with D possibly TRBD1 on 6 matching bases. This CDR3 comprises 15 residues. The germline CDR1 and CDR2 sequences are MNHEY and SMNVEV (reference sequence). The V gene lost 1 base and the J gene lost 2 bases, with 11 bases spanning the gap. CDR3 loop: CASSLFGGLNTEAFF. CDR3 nucleotides: TGTGCCAGCAGTTTATTTGGGGGGCTCAACACTGAAGCTTTCTTT.

This clone was counted a single time. This rearrangement joins TRBV4-3 to TRBJ1-2; tentative D call: TRBD1 (6 bases). The CDR3 loop spans 12 amino acids. The germline gives CDR1 LGHNA, CDR2 YSLEER. V dropped 2 bases and J dropped 9 bases, with 10 bases sitting between them. The CDR3 here is CASSQPGTSYTF. The DNA of the CDR3 is TGCGCCAGCAGCCAACCAGGGACAAGCTACACCTTC.

The chain employs TRBV19 and TRBJ1-5; no definite D call. The V and J ends lost 7 bases and 6 bases respectively, with 13 bases between them. CDR3 length equals 13 residues. Germline loops: CDR1 LNHDA, CDR2 SQIVND (reference sequence). The CDR3 region has the DNA TGTGCCAGTACGTCAGGTGACGGTCAGCCCCAGCATTTT. Translation: CASTSGDGQPQHF. The whole variable domain, filled in from reference TRBV19 and TRBJ1-5, reads DGGITQSPKYLFRKEGQNVTLSCEQNLNHDAMYWYRQDPGQGLRLIYYSQIVNDFQKGDIAEGYSVSREKKESFPLTVTSAQKNPTAFYLCASTSGDGQPQHFGDGTRLSIL.

This sequence joins TRBV9 and TRBJ2-5; D unclear. Germline CDR1 SGDLS, CDR2 YYNGEE. V lost 2 bases to trimming and J lost 1 base, with 6 bases between them. This CDR3 has 13 amino acids. The CDR3 region is CASSVGRQETQYF. DNA of the CDR3: TGTGCCAGCAGCGTGGGTCGCCAAGAGACCCAGTACTTC.

This chain connects TRBV9 to TRBJ1-2; no clear D gene. The CDR3 is 15 residues long. Germline CDR1 reads SGDLS; CDR2 reads YYNGEE. V was shortened by 0 bases and J by 0 bases, with 9 bases between the two germline ends. In DNA form, the CDR3 reads TGTGCCAGCAGCGTAGGGTCGGCGGCTAACTATGGCTACACCTTC. Translated: CASSVGSAANYGYTF.

CDR3 bases: TGTGCCACCAGCAGAGACCTAGTTTCCGAGCAGTACTTC. It encodes CATSRDLVSEQYF. V and J are TRBV15 and TRBJ2-7, with no clear D. The CDR3 extends over 13 amino acids. Germline V CDR1 and CDR2: LNHNV, YYDKDF (reference sequence). Trimming removed 0 bases at V and 6 bases at J, with 9 bases between.

J is TRBJ1-2 and V is TRBV12-3 or TRBV12-4; possibly TRBD1 for D (6 bases). The CDR3 consists of 12 residues. Trimming removed 6 bases from V and 4 bases from J, with 9 bases in between. This chain's CDR3 is CASSQGIYGYTF. CDR3 nucleotide sequence: TGTGCCAGCAGCCAGGGGATCTATGGCTACACCTTC.

This clone was observed a single time. This chain links TRBV28 with TRBJ1-1; D possibly corresponds to TRBD1 (6 bases). V lost 2 bases and J 9 bases, leaving 16 bases between the germline ends. Germline CDR1 and CDR2: MDHEN and SYDVKM. The CDR3 sequence is 14 residues long. The CDR3 sequence is CASSLDGVGQQAFF. CDR3 DNA: TGTGCCAGCAGTTTAGATGGGGTCGGACAGCAAGCTTTCTTT.

This chain connects TRBV6-2 or TRBV6-3 to TRBJ1-1; D is ambiguous. The CDR3 is 13 amino acids. V was clipped by 4 bases and J by 8 bases, with 14 bases between them. Germline CDR1 and CDR2: MNHEY and SVGEGT. The CDR3 region is CASSLGGGLEAFF. In nucleotides, the CDR3 is TGTGCCAGCAGTTTGGGCGGAGGCTTGGAAGCTTTCTTT.

The rearrangement joins TRBV29-1 to TRBJ2-7; 7 bases agree with TRBD1. V lost 4 bases to trimming and J lost 5 bases; unmatched junction nucleotides: 5. Germline values: CDR1 SQVTM, CDR2 ANQGSEA. The CDR3 is 12 amino acids. Here the CDR3 DNA reads TGCAGCGTTGCGACAGGGATCAACGAGCAGTACTTC. Protein product: CSVATGINEQYF.

V is TRBV6-1 and J is TRBJ1-3, with a weak D call TRBD1 (6 bases). The CDR3 consists of 16 residues. The ends were cut back, 0 bases at V and 2 bases at J, with 11 bases in the middle. Germline loops: CDR1 MNHNS, CDR2 SASEGT. The CDR3 here is CASSEAGGSAGNTIYF. In DNA, the CDR3 is TGTGCCAGCAGTGAAGCGGGGGGCTCTGCTGGAAACACCATATATTTT.

This clone was observed a handful of times. The J gene is TRBJ1-5, the V gene TRBV30; D not certain. V shed 1 base and J shed 0 bases, with 7 bases lying between them. This CDR3 has 14 amino acids. The germline CDR1 and CDR2 sequences are GTSNPN and SVGIG (reference sequence). The chain's CDR3 is CAWSADHSNQPQHF. The CDR3 DNA reads as TGTGCCTGGAGTGCCGACCATAGCAATCAGCCCCAGCATTTT. The whole variable domain, filled in from reference TRBV30 and TRBJ1-5, reads SQTIHQWPATLVQPVGSPLSLECTVEGTSNPNLYWYRQAAGRGLQLLFYSVGIGQISSEVPQNLSASRPQDRQFILSSKKLLLSDSGFYLCAWSADHSNQPQHFGDGTRLSIL.

The chain carries TRBV2 and TRBJ2-6; D gene ambiguous. Between the trimmed V and J ends, which lost 1 base and 3 bases, there was a span of 7 bases. The germline V gene encodes CDR1 SNHLY and CDR2 FYNNEI. This CDR3 is 15 amino acids long. This chain's CDR3 is CASSEGGIGANVLTF. CDR3 nucleotide sequence: TGTGCCAGCAGTGAAGGTGGAATTGGGGCCAACGTCCTGACTTTC.

DNA of the CDR3: TGTGCCAGCACCAACAGGGGGCGCGGGAGTGGCTACACCTTC. It translates to CASTNRGRGSGYTF. The chain recombines TRBV6-5 with TRBJ1-2, with 9 bases identical to TRBD1. The length of the CDR3 is 14 residues. CDR1 and CDR2 (germline): MNHEY, SVGAGI. After removal of 7 bases from V and 7 bases from J, the junction contained 10 bases not matched to a gene.

This clone occurred once. The chain carries TRBV6-5 and TRBJ1-2; 8 bases agree with TRBD1. CDR1 is MNHEY and CDR2 is SVGAGI in the germline V gene. After removal of 9 bases from V and 4 bases from J, the junction contained 13 bases not matched to a gene. This CDR3 contains 15 residues. CDR3 sequence (DNA): TGTGCCAGTACCAGACAGGGGCTAGCGGGCTATGGCTACACCTTC. It yields the protein CASTRQGLAGYGYTF.

The gene calls are TRBV29-1 and TRBJ2-3, with a possible D match to TRBD2 (5 bases). The CDR3 spans 18 residues. V was cut by 3 bases and J by 0 bases, with 22 bases left in between. Germline V gives CDR1 SQVTM, CDR2 ANQGSEA. CDR3 residues: CSVDGLPHSETSTDTQYF. DNA of the CDR3: TGCAGCGTTGACGGGCTCCCTCATAGCGAGACTAGCACAGATACGCAGTATTTT.

The chain combines TRBV27 with TRBJ1-1; 10 positions match TRBD1. V lost 5 bases and J lost 3; bases outside the gene matches: 6. CDR1 and CDR2 from the germline V gene are MNHEY and SMNVEV (reference sequence). The CDR3 totals 15 residues. The CDR3 DNA reads as TGTGCCAGCAGTCAGACAGGGGGCGTGGACACTGAAGCTTTCTTT. This translates into CASSQTGGVDTEAFF.

The chain employs TRBV5-4 and TRBJ2-2; 7 positions match TRBD2. The germline gives CDR1 SGHNT, CDR2 YYREEE (reference sequence). The CDR3 has 16 amino acids. The ends lost 2 bases at V and 0 bases at J; junction bases unmatched: 4. CDR3 residues: CASSFGTTANTGELFF. CDR3 DNA: TGTGCCAGCAGCTTCGGGACTACAGCGAACACCGGGGAGCTGTTTTTT.

The J gene is TRBJ1-2, the V gene TRBV6-4; 7 positions match TRBD1. The CDR3 runs 14 residues. Germline CDR1 and CDR2: MRHNA and SNTAGT. V trimming: 3 bases; J trimming: 7 bases; junction bases outside the gene matches: 8. CDR3 protein: CASSEAQGSGGYTF. The CDR3 DNA follows: TGTGCCAGCAGTGAGGCACAGGGGTCTGGTGGCTACACCTTC.

The V call is TRBV7-3, the J call TRBJ2-3; tentatively, D is TRBD1 (6 bases). V was cut by 5 bases and J by 1 base, with 13 bases left in between. The CDR3 extends over 15 amino acids. Germline V gene sequence: CDR1 SGHTA, CDR2 FQGTGA. The DNA of the CDR3 is TGTGCCAGCAGCCATACAGGGCACGGCACAGATACGCAGTATTTT. Its protein product is CASSHTGHGTDTQYF.

J is TRBJ1-5 and V is TRBV19; D is unresolved. V lost 3 bases to trimming and J lost 5 bases, with 11 bases between them. This CDR3 comprises 14 residues. The germline gives CDR1 LNHDA, CDR2 SQIVND (reference sequence). The chain's CDR3 is CASSIFGVYQPQHF. DNA for the CDR3: TGTGCCAGTAGTATCTTTGGGGTATATCAGCCCCAGCATTTT. The full variable domain, its missing parts supplied by reference TRBV19 and TRBJ1-5, is DGGITQSPKYLFRKEGQNVTLSCEQNLNHDAMYWYRQDPGQGLRLIYYSQIVNDFQKGDIAEGYSVSREKKESFPLTVTSAQKNPTAFYLCASSIFGVYQPQHFGDGTRLSIL.

The J gene is TRBJ2-7, the V gene TRBV5-1; 10 positions match TRBD2. CDR1 and CDR2 from the germline V gene are SGHRS and YFSETQ. The J segment lost 2 bases and the V segment lost 4 bases, leaving 9 bases of the junction unmatched. CDR3 length equals 16 residues. The CDR3 protein is CASSADSGGLTYEQYF. For the CDR3, the DNA is TGCGCCAGCAGCGCCGATAGCGGGGGGCTCACCTACGAGCAGTACTTC. Using reference TRBV5-1 and TRBJ2-7 for the parts outside the CDR3, the full variable domain is KAGVTQTPRYLIKTRGQQVTLSCSPISGHRSVSWYQQTPGQGLQFLFEYFSETQRNKGNFPGRFSGRQFSNSRSEMNVSTLELGDSALYLCASSADSGGLTYEQYFGPGTRLTVT.

The chain has TRBV6-2 or TRBV6-3 and TRBJ2-3, with 8 bases fitting TRBD1. The germline gives CDR1 MNHEY, CDR2 SVGEGT. V was pared by 0 bases and J by 1 base, with 3 bases of the junction left unmatched. This CDR3 comprises 16 residues. This CDR3 reads CASSYSPTGGTDTQYF. The CDR3, as DNA: TGTGCCAGCAGTTACTCGCCGACAGGGGGCACAGATACGCAGTATTTT.